This T cell receptor beta chain emerged from a study of cytomegalovirus exposure and HLA in healthy donors. General observations from the study: TCR beta chains numbering more than 150 were designated cytomegalovirus-associated. Presence/absence analyses rested on an assumption that sequencing depth was roughly uniform across donors. In a later analysis, common viral pathogens appeared linked to several of the most significant clusters.

Germline-derived CDR1 and CDR2 are ENHRY and SYGVKD. The CDR3 has 14 residues. V trimming: 5 bases; J trimming: 8 bases; junction bases outside the gene matches: 7. This clone was counted only a few times. Its antigen remains unidentified. Primers included in the PCR were 60 Vbeta and 13 Jbeta primers. Repertoires were generated with immunoSEQ multiplex PCR, while TCRdb's copy carries only in-frame clones and drops some. The sample lists 130,000 to 150,000 clones, about three quarters seen once, with approximately 15% in the top ten. V is TRBV10-3 and J is TRBJ2-1, with 9 bases fitting TRBD1. The clonotype originates from a human donor in good health. Sequencing input: PBMCs. The CDR3 bases are TGTGCCATCAGTCCCGGGACAGGGATCGATGAGCAGTTCTTC. It yields the protein CAISPGTGIDEQFF.